This TCR beta chain emerged from a study of T-cell memory formation after mild COVID-19. Study-level information: Each donor largely had its own TCR clusters.

5'RACE primed at constant segments yielded TCR alpha and TCR beta cDNA libraries bearing sample barcodes and UMIs. TCRdb re-derived calls from the 5' RACE reads in MiXCR, one entry per CDR3 protein. The sample includes fewer than 700,000 distinct CDR3 sequences, about a fifth seen only once; the top ten take 7.5% to 9.5%. Whole-study results and caveats: The finding that pre-infection memory included some responding clones suggested that cross-reactive memory joined. Nothing showed for sure that second-wave clones peaking on day 37 were SARS-CoV-2 specific.

The germline CDR1 and CDR2 sequences are SGHVS and FQNEAQ. The junction had 15 bases not matched to a gene; V was cut back by 5 bases and J by 5 bases. There are 17 residues in the CDR3. As concerns this clonotype: Its antigen is as yet unknown.

J is TRBJ1-2 and V is TRBV7-8, with 9 positions matching TRBD1. Sequences were obtained from PBMCs or a T cell subset sorted from them (not recorded which). The origin of this receptor is an adult woman who had mild COVID-19 (a few samples of this study predate the infection). Cell type and time point are not known. CDR3 in DNA: TGTGCCAGCAGCCCCCCGACAGGGGGTGGGCACTGGTATGGCTACACCTTC. Protein: CASSPPTGGGHWYGYTF.